Sequencing of this T cell receptor (beta chain) was carried out in a study of shared clonotypes between healthy human individuals. Points from the study as a whole: What limited the represented genetic and exposure-history diversity was the small number of donors.

The germline V gene encodes CDR1 SQVTM and CDR2 ANQGSEA. V gave up 6 bases and J gave up 1 base, with 13 bases separating them. CDR3 length equals 13 residues. As to this clone: Its antigen is as yet unknown.

Sequenced by immunoSEQ multiplex PCR; TCRdb stores in-frame clones only, minus some. The table lists a few million clones, 85% to 95% of them singletons. The sample was naive CD4+ T cells from PBMCs. Subset specified: CD45RA+ positively selected. The rearrangement links TRBV29-1 to TRBJ2-7; the D is unclear. The receptor comes from a man between 18 and 29 years old in good health. Some clones in this sample may be carry-over from other donors' samples. In DNA form, the CDR3 reads TGCAGCGTCGCGCTCCTACATTCCTACGAGCAGTACTTC. Translating it yields CSVALLHSYEQYF.